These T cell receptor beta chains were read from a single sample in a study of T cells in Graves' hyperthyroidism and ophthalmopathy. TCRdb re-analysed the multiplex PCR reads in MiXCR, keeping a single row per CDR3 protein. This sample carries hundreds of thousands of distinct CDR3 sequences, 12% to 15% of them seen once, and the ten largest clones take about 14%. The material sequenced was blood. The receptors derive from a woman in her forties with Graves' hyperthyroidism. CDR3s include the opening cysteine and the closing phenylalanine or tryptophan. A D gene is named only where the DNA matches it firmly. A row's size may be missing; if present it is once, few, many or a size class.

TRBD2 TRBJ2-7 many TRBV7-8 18 CASSLGASTSGRTDEQYF TGTGCCAGCAGCTTAGGAGCCTCGACTAGCGGGAGGACAGACGAGCAGTACTTC
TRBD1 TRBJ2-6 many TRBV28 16 CASSPGQASGANVLTF TGTGCCAGCAGTCCTGGACAGGCCTCTGGGGCCAACGTCCTGACTTTC
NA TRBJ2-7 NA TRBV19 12 CASSLNRVEQYF TGTGCCAGTAGTCTCAACAGGGTCGAGCAGTACTTC
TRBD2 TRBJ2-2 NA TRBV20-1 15 CSANPTSGRGGELFF TGCAGTGCTAACCCGACTAGCGGGAGGGGCGGGGAGCTGTTTTTT
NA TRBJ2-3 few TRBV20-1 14 CSARTGIGTDTQYF TGCAGTGCTAGAACCGGGATTGGTACAGATACGCAGTATTTT
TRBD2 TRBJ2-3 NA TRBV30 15 CAWSVIAGGRNTQYF TGTGCCTGGAGTGTAATAGCGGGAGGGCGGAATACGCAGTATTTT
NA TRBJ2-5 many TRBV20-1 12 CSGGSLEETQYF TGCAGTGGAGGATCGCTAGAAGAGACCCAGTACTTC
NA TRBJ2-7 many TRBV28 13 CASSLWPQGEQYF TGTGCCAGCAGTTTATGGCCCCAGGGAGAGCAGTACTTC
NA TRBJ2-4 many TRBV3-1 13 CASSPVRGDIQYF TGTGCCAGCAGCCCAGTAAGGGGTGACATTCAGTACTTC
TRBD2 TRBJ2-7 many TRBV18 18 CASSPSGSRASGEVKQYF TGTGCCAGCTCACCATCCGGGAGCCGGGCTAGCGGGGAAGTCAAGCAGTACTTC
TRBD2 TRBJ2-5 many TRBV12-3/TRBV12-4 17 CASRLGLAGGLQETQYF TGTGCCAGCAGACTCGGACTAGCGGGAGGCCTACAAGAGACCCAGTACTTC
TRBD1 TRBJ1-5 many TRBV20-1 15 CSATVQGANNQPQHF TGCAGTGCTACTGTACAGGGGGCAAACAATCAGCCCCAGCATTTT
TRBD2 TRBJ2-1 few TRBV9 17 CASSKGTSGSSYNEQFF TGTGCCAGCAGCAAAGGGACTAGCGGGAGCTCCTACAATGAGCAGTTCTTC
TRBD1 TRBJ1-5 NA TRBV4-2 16 CASSPGDSSFNQPQHF TGTGCCAGCAGCCCCGGGGACAGTAGCTTCAATCAGCCCCAGCATTTT
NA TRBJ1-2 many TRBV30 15 CAWSLTGFYNYGYTF TGTGCCTGGAGCCTGACAGGATTTTATAACTATGGCTACACCTTC
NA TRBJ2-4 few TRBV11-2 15 CASSLAAGTKNIQYF TGTGCCAGCAGCTTAGCGGCAGGGACCAAAAACATTCAGTACTTC
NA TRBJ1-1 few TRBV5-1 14 CASSIPQENTEAFF TGCGCCAGCAGCATACCCCAGGAAAACACTGAAGCTTTCTTT
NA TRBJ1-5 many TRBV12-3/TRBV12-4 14 CASSLTGGGQPQHF TGCGCCAGCAGCTTGACAGGAGGTGGCCAGCCCCAGCATTTT
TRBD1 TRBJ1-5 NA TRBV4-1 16 CASSQQLGQKNQPQHF TGCGCCAGCAGCCAACAGCTGGGACAGAAAAATCAGCCCCAGCATTTT
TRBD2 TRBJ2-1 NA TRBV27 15 CASSQLAGVLNEQFF TGTGCCAGCAGCCAACTAGCGGGAGTTTTGAATGAGCAGTTCTTC
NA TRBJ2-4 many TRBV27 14 CASSLTPNSNIQYF TGTGCCAGCAGTTTAACCCCTAACTCAAACATTCAGTACTTC
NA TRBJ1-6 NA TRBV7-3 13 CASSPTTGSPLHF TGTGCCAGCAGCCCTACGACGGGCTCACCCCTCCACTTT
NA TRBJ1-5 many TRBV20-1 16 CSASQGAAGRGQPQHF TGCAGTGCTAGTCAGGGAGCGGCGGGACGAGGTCAGCCCCAGCATTTT
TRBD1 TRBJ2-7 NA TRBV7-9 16 CASSLTGRDRPYEQYF TGTGCCAGCAGCTTAACGGGCCGGGACAGGCCCTACGAGCAGTACTTC
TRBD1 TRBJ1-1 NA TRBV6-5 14 CASSSRTGVNEAFF TGTGCCAGCAGTTCCCGGACAGGGGTGAATGAAGCTTTCTTT
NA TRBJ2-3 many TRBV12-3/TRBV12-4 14 CTSRGTGGSDTQYF TGTACCAGCAGGGGGACCGGCGGGAGTGATACGCAGTATTTT
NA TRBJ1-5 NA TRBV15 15 CATRSVPGLPTPQHF TGTGCCACCAGGAGCGTTCCGGGACTCCCGACGCCCCAGCATTTT
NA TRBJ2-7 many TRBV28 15 CASSRGGKSSYEQYF TGTGCCAGCAGCCGTGGGGGGAAGAGCTCCTACGAGCAGTACTTC
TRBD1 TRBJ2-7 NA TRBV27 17 CASSFPTGVPSSYEQYF TGTGCCAGCAGTTTCCCTACAGGGGTCCCCAGCTCCTACGAGCAGTACTTC
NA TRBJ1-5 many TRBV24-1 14 CATGEGTSNQPQHF TGTGCCACCGGGGAGGGAACGAGCAATCAGCCCCAGCATTTT
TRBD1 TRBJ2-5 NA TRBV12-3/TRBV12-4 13 CASRLGTEETQYF TGTGCCAGCAGGCTTGGGACAGAAGAGACCCAGTACTTC
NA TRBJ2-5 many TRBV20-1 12 CSASIASETQYF TGCAGTGCTAGCATAGCCTCAGAGACCCAGTACTTC
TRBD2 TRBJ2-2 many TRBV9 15 CASSVGPSGAGELFF TGTGCCAGCAGCGTAGGGCCTAGCGGCGCCGGGGAGCTGTTTTTT